This T cell receptor (beta chain) was captured by sequencing in a study of T-cell reconstitution after alpha-beta-depleted transplantation in children. The authors prepared the TCRbeta library with unique molecular identifiers. A single record per CDR3 protein comes from TCRdb applying MiXCR to the PCR reads. The sample lists about 500,000 distinct CDR3 sequences, about 31% seen once, with 2.4% in the top ten. This CDR3 contains 17 residues. CDR1 and CDR2 (germline): MGHDK, SYGVNS. Trimming stripped 0 bases from V and 3 bases from J, with 14 bases between. The chain employs TRBV25-1 and TRBJ2-2, with unresolved D. The sequence derives from a human donor who donated a stem cell graft to a child with aplastic anemia. The material was PBMCs from the stem cell graft donor, obtained from the stem cell graft. DNA of the CDR3: TGTGCCAGCAGTGAATATAAGGGTAGTAGGGACACCGGGGAGCTGTTTTTT. Residues: CASSEYKGSRDTGELFF.